This entry is about one T cell receptor beta chain. No antigen is known for it. The data derive from a study of circulating and synovial CD4+ cells in juvenile arthritis. V lost 0 bases and J lost 11; bases outside the gene matches: 5. The length of the CDR3 is 13 residues. CDR1 is MNHNS, CDR2 SASEGT, per germline. This table comes from immunoSEQ multiplex PCR, and its TCRdb copy is limited to in-frame clones, with some not included. This sample yields around 32,000 clones, of which around 93% are seen a single time; 2.9% belongs to the top ten. Findings of the study overall: CPL and bulk CD4 samples differed at least tenfold in T cell genomes. Some such blood samples were as oligoclonal as synovium. Measured synovium overlap likely understates the true shared repertoire.

V gene TRBV6-1 combines with J gene TRBJ1-1; 8 nucleotides agree with TRBD1. The sample taken for sequencing was CD4+ T cells from blood. This receptor was obtained from a human donor with juvenile idiopathic arthritis. For the CDR3, the DNA is TGTGCCAGCAGTGAAGCTGCAGGGGGCACGGCTTTCTTT. It specifies CASSEAAGGTAFF.